The rows below give T cell receptor beta chains drawn from one sample of a study of identifying expanded T cells in peripheral blood. The method was immunoSEQ multiplex PCR; TCRdb's version includes in-frame clones alone and lacks a portion of them. The data show nearly 60,000 clones, about nine tenths seen once. The specimen sequenced was blood. The receptors were sampled from a person between 18 and 69 years old in good health. Each CDR3 is given with its conserved first and last residue. A D gene is named only where the DNA matches it firmly. For some rows the clone size is stated as once, few or many, or as a class when expanded; others skip it.

D: TRBD2; size: -; V: TRBV4-2; J: TRBJ2-5; CDR3: CASSQGGAGGGETQYF; DNA: TGTGCCAGCAGCCAAGGGGGAGCGGGAGGAGGGGAGACCCAGTACTTC
D: -; size: -; V: TRBV2; J: TRBJ2-4; CDR3: CATRPGRPVEIQYF; DNA: TGTGCCACGAGACCGGGACGGCCCGTTGAAATTCAGTACTTC
D: -; size: medium-sized; V: TRBV25-1; J: TRBJ1-1; CDR3: CASREDTEAFF; DNA: TGTGCCAGCAGAGAGGACACTGAAGCTTTCTTT
D: TRBD2; size: -; V: TRBV9; J: TRBJ2-3; CDR3: CASSGTSGMSTDTQYF; DNA: TGTGCCAGCAGCGGAACTAGCGGGATGAGCACAGATACGCAGTATTTT
D: -; size: -; V: TRBV18; J: TRBJ1-5; CDR3: CASSSTGNLLSSNQPQHF; DNA: TGTGCCAGCTCATCGACTGGTAATTTATTGAGTAGCAATCAGCCCCAGCATTTT
D: TRBD1; size: -; V: TRBV6-6; J: TRBJ1-1; CDR3: CASRQQGANTEAFF; DNA: TGTGCCAGCAGACAACAGGGGGCGAACACTGAAGCTTTCTTT
D: TRBD2; size: once; V: TRBV5-6; J: TRBJ2-3; CDR3: CASRRLARHTDTQYF; DNA: TGTGCCAGCAGGCGACTAGCGAGGCACACAGATACGCAGTATTTT
D: TRBD2; size: -; V: TRBV11-3; J: TRBJ2-1; CDR3: CASSGAKRGEQFF; DNA: TGTGCCAGCAGCGGAGCTAAGCGGGGTGAGCAGTTCTTC
D: -; size: -; V: TRBV4-3; J: TRBJ1-2; CDR3: CASSHEPQATNYGYTF; DNA: TGCGCCAGCAGCCACGAACCACAGGCTACTAACTATGGCTACACCTTC
D: TRBD1; size: once; V: TRBV6-6; J: TRBJ2-5; CDR3: CASGTGLETQYF; DNA: TGTGCCAGCGGGACAGGGTTAGAGACCCAGTACTTC
D: -; size: -; V: TRBV19; J: TRBJ1-5; CDR3: CASSIELFGAADSNQPQHF; DNA: TGTGCCAGTAGTATAGAGCTCTTTGGGGCAGCCGATAGCAATCAGCCCCAGCATTTT
D: -; size: -; V: TRBV18; J: TRBJ1-1; CDR3: CASSPPGGKNTEAFF; DNA: TGTGCCAGCTCACCACCGGGGGGTAAGAACACTGAAGCTTTCTTT
D: -; size: -; V: TRBV2; J: TRBJ1-5; CDR3: CASNNPGSNQPQHF; DNA: TGTGCCAGCAATAATCCAGGGAGCAATCAGCCCCAGCATTTT
D: TRBD1; size: -; V: TRBV4-1; J: TRBJ2-5; CDR3: CASSQRQGQETQYF; DNA: TGCGCCAGCAGCCAGAGACAGGGCCAAGAGACCCAGTACTTC
D: TRBD1; size: -; V: TRBV27; J: TRBJ1-1; CDR3: CATTGTGMNTEAFF; DNA: TGTGCCACCACTGGGACAGGCATGAACACTGAAGCTTTCTTT
D: -; size: -; V: TRBV19; J: TRBJ2-5; CDR3: CASSIGNDRQYF; DNA: TGTGCCAGTAGTATAGGAAACGACAGGCAGTACTTC
D: -; size: -; V: TRBV29-1; J: TRBJ1-1; CDR3: CSVDMRGPTPEAFF; DNA: TGCAGCGTTGATATGCGGGGACCGACGCCCGAAGCTTTCTTT
D: TRBD1; size: -; V: TRBV19; J: TRBJ2-3; CDR3: CASRSGQPPTDTQYF; DNA: TGTGCCAGTAGATCGGGACAGCCACCCACAGATACGCAGTATTTT
D: TRBD2; size: -; V: TRBV10-1; J: TRBJ2-3; CDR3: CASSPGGGTDTQYF; DNA: TGCGCCAGCAGCCCCGGGGGGGGCACAGATACGCAGTATTTT
D: TRBD1; size: -; V: TRBV4-1; J: TRBJ1-3; CDR3: CASSQEKQGRMGNTIYF; DNA: TGCGCCAGCAGCCAAGAAAAACAGGGGAGAATGGGAAACACCATATATTTT
D: -; size: -; V: TRBV25-1; J: TRBJ1-2; CDR3: CASSIPGYGYTF; DNA: TGTGCCAGCAGTATACCCGGGTACGGCTACACCTTC
D: -; size: -; V: TRBV7-2; J: TRBJ2-7; CDR3: CASSNRRAVLYEQYF; DNA: TGTGCCAGCAGCAACCGGAGGGCCGTGCTCTACGAGCAGTACTTC
D: TRBD2; size: -; V: TRBV7-2; J: TRBJ2-1; CDR3: CASSLGGSGNEQFF; DNA: TGTGCCAGCAGCTTGGGCGGGAGTGGAAATGAGCAGTTCTTC
D: -; size: -; V: TRBV5-1; J: TRBJ1-2; CDR3: CASSVRTEQFYGYTF; DNA: TGCGCCAGCAGCGTGAGGACAGAACAATTCTATGGCTACACCTTC
D: -; size: -; V: TRBV11-2; J: TRBJ1-1; CDR3: CASRLGPNTEAFF; DNA: TGTGCCAGCAGGCTCGGACCGAACACTGAAGCTTTCTTT
D: -; size: few; V: TRBV6-1; J: TRBJ1-5; CDR3: CASSQAGLNQPQHF; DNA: TGTGCCAGCAGTCAAGCGGGGCTTAATCAGCCCCAGCATTTT
D: TRBD1; size: -; V: TRBV18; J: TRBJ1-3; CDR3: CASSPSGQGTGNTIYF; DNA: TGTGCCAGCTCACCCTCGGGACAGGGAACTGGAAACACCATATATTTT
D: -; size: -; V: TRBV5-1; J: TRBJ1-2; CDR3: CASSLEPGRGYTF; DNA: TGCGCCAGCAGCTTGGAGCCGGGGCGTGGCTACACCTTC
D: -; size: -; V: TRBV14; J: TRBJ2-1; CDR3: CASSQDPSSYEQFF; DNA: TGTGCCAGCAGCCAAGACCCGAGTTCTTATGAGCAGTTCTTC
D: -; size: -; V: TRBV6-1; J: TRBJ1-2; CDR3: CASVDLNYGYTF; DNA: TGTGCCAGCGTAGACCTAAACTATGGCTACACCTTC
D: -; size: -; V: TRBV18; J: TRBJ2-1; CDR3: CASSPGRGQFF; DNA: TGTGCCAGCTCACCGGGGCGGGGGCAGTTCTTC
D: TRBD1; size: -; V: TRBV28; J: TRBJ1-2; CDR3: CASRSGGQNYF; DNA: TGTGCCAGCAGATCGGGGGGACAGAATTACTTC
D: -; size: -; V: TRBV7-2; J: TRBJ1-2; CDR3: CASSLGQGVGGYTF; DNA: TGTGCCAGCAGCTTAGGGCAAGGGGTGGGCGGCTACACCTTC
D: -; size: -; V: TRBV10-1; J: TRBJ1-1; CDR3: CASTDGGEAFF; DNA: TGCGCCAGTACAGACGGTGGTGAAGCTTTCTTT
D: -; size: -; V: TRBV4-3; J: TRBJ2-1; CDR3: CASSQDLDPQNEQFF; DNA: TGCGCCAGCAGCCAAGATTTGGACCCGCAGAATGAGCAGTTCTTC
D: -; size: -; V: TRBV29-1; J: TRBJ2-7; CDR3: CSVIQASYEQYF; DNA: TGCAGCGTGATACAGGCCTCCTACGAGCAGTACTTC
D: -; size: -; V: TRBV18; J: TRBJ2-1; CDR3: CASSPPTGHNEQFF; DNA: TGTGCCAGCTCACCACCGACGGGACACAATGAGCAGTTCTTC
D: TRBD1; size: -; V: TRBV6-4; J: TRBJ1-5; CDR3: CASSEGVWAGGRVSNQPQHF; DNA: TGTGCCAGCAGTGAGGGAGTCTGGGCAGGGGGACGCGTGAGCAATCAGCCCCAGCATTTT
D: -; size: -; V: TRBV7-9; J: TRBJ1-1; CDR3: CASSLSGQNTEAFF; DNA: TGTGCCAGCAGCTTATCGGGACAGAACACTGAAGCTTTCTTT
D: -; size: -; V: TRBV4-1; J: TRBJ2-2; CDR3: CASSPLTGELFF; DNA: TGCGCCAGCAGCCCCCTAACCGGGGAGCTGTTTTTT
D: TRBD2; size: -; V: TRBV6-4; J: TRBJ2-1; CDR3: CASSSGSSSEQFF; DNA: TGTGCCAGCAGTAGCGGGAGCAGTAGTGAGCAGTTCTTC
D: -; size: -; V: TRBV7-2; J: TRBJ1-2; CDR3: CASSYRTTYGYTF; DNA: TGTGCCAGCAGCTACCGGACAACCTATGGCTACACCTTC
D: -; size: -; V: TRBV13; J: TRBJ2-6; CDR3: CASSLASSGANVLTF; DNA: TGTGCCAGCAGCTTAGCGAGCTCTGGGGCCAACGTCCTGACTTTC
D: -; size: -; V: TRBV2; J: TRBJ2-1; CDR3: CASRISGGNYNEQFF; DNA: TGTGCCAGCAGGATTTCCGGGGGCAACTACAATGAGCAGTTCTTC
D: -; size: -; V: TRBV18; J: TRBJ2-2; CDR3: CASATVPGGELFF; DNA: TGTGCCAGCGCAACGGTGCCCGGAGGGGAGCTGTTTTTT
D: TRBD1; size: -; V: TRBV2; J: TRBJ2-5; CDR3: CASRPRQGIETQYF; DNA: TGTGCCAGCAGACCAAGACAGGGTATAGAGACCCAGTACTTC